The TCR beta chain under discussion was sequenced for a study of identical twins. General observations from the study: The same donors were not followed; conclusions instead depended on cross-sectional statistical analysis. Fewer insertions were carried by abundant cord blood beta clonotypes, but none was seen in memory repertoires. Sharing of beta out-of-frame sequences by twins showed a weaker excess.

The CDR3 runs 15 residues. Germline V gene data show CDR1 as DFQATT and CDR2 as SNEGSKA (reference sequence). V gave up 3 bases and J gave up 6 bases; unmatched junction bases: 8. TCRdb fed the 5' RACE reads into MiXCR, producing one record per CDR3 protein. The sample lists about 550,000 distinct CDR3 sequences; about 20% were seen once. On this clonotype: Its antigen remains unidentified.

With no exceptions, donors were healthy Caucasians. The same data also contributed to another study, on yellow fever vaccine responses in identical twins.

Specimen: CD4+ T cells sorted from blood. This clonotype originated in a woman aged 18-29 years in good health. V and J are TRBV20-1 and TRBJ2-2, with TRBD1 matching 9 bases. In DNA form, the CDR3 reads TGCAGTGCTAGTTCAACAGGGGGCGCAGCCGGGGAGCTGTTTTTT. Translation: CSASSTGGAAGELFF.